The clone carrying this T cell receptor (beta chain) was seen a single time. Original processing methods: The authors estimated nucleated cell counts from reference gene primer amplification. Generated by immunoSEQ multiplex PCR, the TCRdb table keeps only in-frame clones and is missing some. That table gives V, J and clone size, and the DNA gave D and trimming. Of roughly 35,000 clones detected, 70% to 80% appear once; the ten largest clones hold roughly a third. The CDR3 contains 14 residues. V shed 3 bases, J shed 4 bases, and the junction held 4 bases outside the gene matches. Germline-derived CDR1 and CDR2 are SNHLY and FYNNEI. The sample belongs to a study of blood T cell repertoires in COVID-19. Study summary: Specimens from acute and convalescent COVID-19 originated in the United States, Italy and Spain. Sources were T cells, B-cell-depleted T cells, or PBMCs; the material itself was cDNA or gDNA.

This sequence originates from a man aged 80 or over with acute or convalescent COVID-19. V gene TRBV2 combines with J gene TRBJ2-5, with 8 bases identical to TRBD2. Sequenced sample: peripheral blood. CDR3 protein: CASSDFAGGETQYF. CDR3 DNA: TGTGCCAGCAGTGACTTTGCGGGAGGAGAGACCCAGTACTTC.